Following are 30 T cell receptor beta chains from one sample sequenced in a study of T cell repertoires in ileal Crohn's disease. Profiling relied on immunoSEQ multiplex PCR, and the TCRdb table lists in-frame clones only, not all of them. The table includes roughly 31,000 clones, around four fifths detected once. The sample consisted of ileal tissue. The receptors shown here come from an adult with Crohn's disease.

This chain links TRBV5-1 with TRBJ1-2; 7 bases agree with TRBD1. The CDR3 length is 15 residues. V lost 0 bases, J lost 6 bases, and 8 bases stayed unmatched. Germline CDR1 is SGHRS and CDR2 is YFSETQ. The CDR3 DNA follows: TGCGCCAGCAGCTTGGAAGAGGGGGCGAGGAATGGCTACACCTTC. This sequence encodes CASSLEEGARNGYTF.

This clone occurred a few times. The V and J genes are TRBV7-9 and TRBJ2-1, with TRBD2 identical over 11 bases. CDR3 size: 16 residues. Germline V gives CDR1 SEHNR, CDR2 FQNEAQ (reference sequence). Trimming removed 4 bases from V and 1 base from J; junction bases left unmatched: 3. The CDR3 sequence is CASSSRTSGSYNEQFF. In DNA, the CDR3 is TGTGCCAGCAGCTCTCGGACTAGCGGGTCCTACAATGAGCAGTTCTTC.

The gene calls are TRBV9 and TRBJ2-6; maybe TRBD2 (6 bases). CDR3 size: 20 residues. Looked up from germline, CDR1 is SGDLS and CDR2 is YYNGEE. Between the trimmed V and J ends, which lost 2 bases and 0 bases, there was a span of 21 bases. DNA of the CDR3: TGTGCCAGCAGCGTGCGGGACGCCGGATGGGGATTCTCTGGGGCCAACGTCCTGACTTTC. Amino acid sequence: CASSVRDAGWGFSGANVLTF.

This chain connects TRBV2 to TRBJ2-5; D unclear. The DNA end is more similar to TRBJ2-7, so the J call may be wrong. In germline, CDR1 is SNHLY, CDR2 FYNNEI. CDR3 length: 11 amino acids. The CDR3 nucleotides are TGTGCCAGCAGTGATAGCTACGAGCAGTACTTC. This codes for CASSDSYEQYF.

The gene calls are TRBV4-1 and TRBJ2-2, with a weak D call TRBD1 (6 bases). The CDR3 has 15 residues. Germline V gives CDR1 MGHRA, CDR2 YSYEKL. Trimming took off 3 bases at V and 1 base at J, with 9 bases between the two ends. CDR3 region: CASSHTGQNTGELFF. In nucleotides, the CDR3 is TGCGCCAGCAGCCACACGGGACAGAACACCGGGGAGCTGTTTTTT.

The chain uses TRBV29-1 and TRBJ1-5; D possibly corresponds to TRBD1 (6 bases). From germline, CDR1 is SQVTM and CDR2 ANQGSEA. This CDR3 is 13 amino acids long. V lost 5 bases to trimming and J lost 6 bases, with 14 bases between them. CDR3 nucleotides: TGCAGCGTTCTGGGGGCTGAAGGTCAGCCCCAGCATTTT. As protein: CSVLGAEGQPQHF.

The chain recombines TRBV2 with TRBJ2-7; weak D call: TRBD2 (6 bases). The V end lost 4 bases, the J end lost 6 bases, and 10 bases lay between the germline ends. The CDR3 is 12 amino acids. CDR1 is SNHLY and CDR2 is FYNNEI in the germline V gene. The CDR3 DNA sequence: TGTGCCAGCAGTGCTGTGGGGGGCGAGCAGTACTTC. This gives the protein CASSAVGGEQYF.

Comment on this clone: At the DNA level, this CDR3 is encoded by other sequences in the same sample as well. The chain employs TRBV5-5 and TRBJ1-3; 8 nucleotides match TRBD1. The V gene's germline CDR1 is SGHKS and CDR2 YYEKEE (reference sequence). CDR3 length: 16 amino acids. Trimming took 1 base from V and 4 from J; bases not matched to a gene: 7. CDR3 DNA: TGTGCCAGCAGCTTGCCGGGACAGGTCTCGGGAAACACCATATATTTT. Residues: CASSLPGQVSGNTIYF.

This clone was observed a handful of times. The V gene is TRBV10-3, the J gene TRBJ2-2; D gene uncertain. The CDR3 consists of 13 residues. Trimming pared 7 bases from V and 5 bases from J, leaving 11 bases between. Germline V CDR1 and CDR2: ENHRY, SYGVKD. Here the CDR3 DNA reads TGTGCCATCAATCCGACCGGGACCGGGGAGCTGTTTTTT. Its protein is CAINPTGTGELFF.

The rearrangement uses TRBV5-1 and TRBJ2-7; 9 nucleotides align to TRBD1. Germline V lookup: CDR1 SGHRS, CDR2 YFSETQ. After removal of 4 bases from V and 7 bases from J, the junction contained 12 bases not matched to a gene. This CDR3 spans 15 amino acids. This CDR3 reads CASSPRPDRGGEQYF. Here the CDR3 DNA reads TGCGCCAGCAGCCCCCGACCGGACAGGGGTGGTGAGCAGTACTTC.

This chain connects TRBV9 to TRBJ2-1; the match to TRBD1 covers 9 bases. The CDR3 totals 18 residues. The J segment lost 5 bases and the V segment lost 5 bases, leaving 17 bases of the junction unmatched. Per the germline V gene, CDR1 is SGDLS and CDR2 is YYNGEE. The CDR3 spells CASRTQTGGQGGHNEQFF. The CDR3 region has the DNA TGTGCCAGCAGAACACAGACAGGGGGTCAGGGGGGTCACAATGAGCAGTTCTTC. The whole variable domain, remainder taken from reference TRBV9 and TRBJ2-1, is DSGVTQTPKHLITATGQRVTLRCSPRSGDLSVYWYQQSLDQGLQFLIQYYNGEERAKGNILERFSAQQFPDLHSELNLSSLELGDSALYFCASRTQTGGQGGHNEQFFGPGTRLTVL.

The rearrangement joins TRBV4-1 to TRBJ1-2; D not resolved. Germline CDR1 reads MGHRA; CDR2 reads YSYEKL. V lost 0 bases and J lost 4, with 15 bases in between. CDR3 length: 16 amino acids. CDR3 DNA: TGCGCCAGCAGCCAAGACCGAGGAGAGGGATCCTATGGCTACACCTTC. Its translation is CASSQDRGEGSYGYTF.

The gene calls are TRBV6-1 and TRBJ1-1, with D tentatively TRBD1 (5 bases). Trimming cost V 0 bases and J 4 bases, with 9 bases left between them. There are 14 residues in the CDR3. Germline V gene sequence: CDR1 MNHNS, CDR2 SASEGT. The CDR3 spells CASSEAGLGTEAFF. As DNA, the CDR3 is TGTGCCAGCAGTGAAGCGGGGCTGGGCACTGAAGCTTTCTTT.

V and J are TRBV7-9 and TRBJ2-3, with TRBD2 matching 13 bases. V lost 3 bases to trimming and J lost 2 bases; unmatched junction nucleotides: 5. The CDR3 is made up of 17 amino acids. Germline V gene sequence: CDR1 SEHNR, CDR2 FQNEAQ (reference sequence). The CDR3, as DNA: TGTGCCAGCAGCTTTGCCGGGACTAGCGGGGTCACAGATACGCAGTATTTT. Its protein product is CASSFAGTSGVTDTQYF.

The V call is TRBV7-9, the J call TRBJ1-2; 9 bases match TRBD1. Germline CDR1 is SEHNR and CDR2 is FQNEAQ (reference sequence). The CDR3 sequence is 16 residues long. V was clipped by 4 bases and J by 7 bases; unmatched bases: 13. Here the CDR3 reads CASSSQRRGQGRGYTF. In DNA form, the CDR3 reads TGTGCCAGCAGCTCCCAAAGGCGGGGACAGGGACGTGGCTACACCTTC.

This chain joins TRBV15 and TRBJ2-7; perhaps TRBD2 as D (5 bases). From germline, CDR1 is LNHNV and CDR2 YYDKDF (reference sequence). This CDR3 is 13 amino acids long. The V and J ends lost 1 base and 11 bases respectively, with 15 bases between them. The DNA for the CDR3 is TGTGCCACCAGCAGAGCCTCGAGGGTCGACGAGTACTTC. It is translated as CATSRASRVDEYF.

V usage is TRBV10-3 and J usage is TRBJ2-1; maybe TRBD2 (5 bases). Germline assignment: CDR1 ENHRY and CDR2 SYGVKD. The CDR3 extends over 12 amino acids. V was pared by 0 bases and J by 9 bases, with 6 bases between. This chain's CDR3 is CAISESEGEQFF. The CDR3 DNA reads as TGTGCCATCAGTGAGTCAGAGGGTGAGCAGTTCTTC.

The chain is built from TRBV5-1 and TRBJ2-3; the D is unclear. Germline CDR1 reads SGHRS; CDR2 reads YFSETQ. This CDR3 is built from 14 residues. V lost 0 bases and J 5 bases, leaving 10 bases between the germline ends. The DNA for the CDR3 is TGCGCCAGCAGCTTGGGAGCTGAAAAAGATACGCAGTATTTT. Amino acids: CASSLGAEKDTQYF.

The CDR3 loop is CASSAGVLYEQYF. The CDR3 nucleotides are TGTGCCAGCAGTGCCGGGGTGCTCTACGAGCAGTACTTC. The V and J genes are TRBV25-1 and TRBJ2-7; tentatively, D is TRBD2 (5 bases). This CDR3 comprises 13 residues. Trimming left V 4 bases short and J 3 bases short, with 10 bases between. The germline CDR1 and CDR2 sequences are MGHDK and SYGVNS.

The rearrangement uses TRBV18 and TRBJ2-7, with no clear D. This CDR3 region has 13 residues. CDR1 and CDR2 from the germline V gene are KGHSH and LQKENI. Deletions cut 0 bases from V and 5 bases from J, with 8 bases between. As DNA, the CDR3 is TGTGCCAGCTCACCACCCAAAAAAAACGAGCAGTACTTC. Translated, it gives CASSPPKKNEQYF. The complete variable domain, with remaining parts taken from reference TRBV18 and TRBJ2-7, reads NAGVMQNPRHLVRRRGQEARLRCSPMKGHSHVYWYRQLPEEGLKFMVYLQKENIIDESGMPKERFSAEFPKEGPSILRIQQVVRGDSAAYFCASSPPKKNEQYFGPGTRLTVT.

This rearrangement joins TRBV9 to TRBJ2-3; D not resolved. The V gene lost 1 base and the J gene lost 5 bases, with 14 bases spanning the gap. CDR1 and CDR2 from the germline V gene are SGDLS and YYNGEE. CDR3 length equals 15 residues. The CDR3 DNA reads TGTGCCAGCAGCGTATTATCCTCCTCGGTAGATACGCAGTATTTT. Translated, it gives CASSVLSSSVDTQYF. The full variable domain, in which reference TRBV9 and TRBJ2-3 provide the parts outside the CDR3, is DSGVTQTPKHLITATGQRVTLRCSPRSGDLSVYWYQQSLDQGLQFLIQYYNGEERAKGNILERFSAQQFPDLHSELNLSSLELGDSALYFCASSVLSSSVDTQYFGPGTRLTVL.

The V and J genes are TRBV5-6 and TRBJ1-2, with 9 bases aligning to TRBD1. Germline V CDR1 and CDR2: SGHDT, YYEEEE. The CDR3 has 16 residues. J gave up 0 bases and V 4 bases, and 7 bases lay outside the gene matches. The CDR3: CASSTDRGKSNYGYTF. The DNA of the CDR3 is TGTGCCAGCAGCACGGACAGGGGAAAGTCTAACTATGGCTACACCTTC.

V usage is TRBV30 and J usage is TRBJ1-4; D is unclear. The CDR3 runs to 13 residues. Germline CDR1 is GTSNPN and CDR2 is SVGIG (reference sequence). The V end lost 1 base, the J end lost 5 bases, and 8 bases lay between the germline ends. CDR3 residues: CAWSGERNEKLFF. The DNA for the CDR3 is TGTGCCTGGAGTGGAGAGAGAAATGAAAAACTGTTTTTT.

The gene calls are TRBV29-1 and TRBJ1-1; TRBD1 matches 12 bases. Germline V gene lookup returns CDR1 SQVTM and CDR2 ANQGSEA. The V and J ends lost 4 bases and 12 bases, in that order; junction bases with no gene match: 9. The CDR3 has 13 amino acids. The CDR3 spells CSVAGTGGAQTFF. The CDR3 DNA reads TGCAGCGTTGCAGGGACAGGGGGCGCCCAAACTTTCTTT.

The CDR3 region has the DNA TGTGCCAGCACCGACGACAGGGGTGGCTACGAGCAGTACTTC. This gives the protein CASTDDRGGYEQYF. The chain couples TRBV6-1 to TRBJ2-7; TRBD1 matches at 8 bases. There are 14 residues in the CDR3. V lost 7 bases and J lost 3; bases outside the gene matches: 8. Germline values: CDR1 MNHNS, CDR2 SASEGT.

This clone showed up just a few times. This chain's CDR3 is CASSLSPPYEQYF. The CDR3 coding sequence is TGTGCCAGCAGTTTATCCCCTCCCTACGAGCAGTACTTC. The genes are TRBV27 and TRBJ2-7, with D hard to call. Deletions cut 0 bases from V and 2 bases from J, with 5 bases between. Germline V gives CDR1 MNHEY, CDR2 SMNVEV (reference sequence). The CDR3 runs 13 residues.

This rearrangement joins TRBV5-6 to TRBJ2-2; 8 bases map to TRBD2. The CDR3 has 15 amino acids. CDR1 and CDR2 (germline): SGHDT, YYEEEE. With 3 bases clipped from V and 4 bases from J, the junction kept 5 bases outside the gene matches. CDR3 amino acids: CASSWLTSGTGELFF. DNA for the CDR3: TGTGCCAGCAGCTGGCTAACTAGCGGCACCGGGGAGCTGTTTTTT.

The V and J genes are TRBV27 and TRBJ2-7; D not certain. Trimming took 5 bases from V and 6 from J, leaving 14 bases between them. There are 13 residues in the CDR3. Germline V gene sequence: CDR1 MNHEY, CDR2 SMNVEV (reference sequence). The CDR3 bases are TGTGCCAGCAGTCGCGGCCGGCGGCCCGAGCAGTACTTC. Encoded protein: CASSRGRRPEQYF.

The rearrangement links TRBV27 to TRBJ2-3; a possible D gene is TRBD2 (6 bases). Trimming removed 10 bases at V and 0 bases at J, with 11 bases between. Germline V lookup: CDR1 MNHEY, CDR2 SMNVEV (reference sequence). The CDR3 runs to 13 residues. The CDR3 nucleotides are TGTGCCACAGGGCGGGGTAGCACAGATACGCAGTATTTT. Its translation: CATGRGSTDTQYF.

This clone has just a few counts. This chain uses TRBV5-1 with TRBJ1-2, with D perhaps TRBD1 (5 bases). CDR3 size: 13 residues. Germline V gene sequence: CDR1 SGHRS, CDR2 YFSETQ. V shed 7 bases and J shed 2 bases, with 12 bases lying between them. The CDR3 bases are TGCGCCAGCCGAGCAGGGCTCAACTATGGCTACACCTTC. As protein: CASRAGLNYGYTF.